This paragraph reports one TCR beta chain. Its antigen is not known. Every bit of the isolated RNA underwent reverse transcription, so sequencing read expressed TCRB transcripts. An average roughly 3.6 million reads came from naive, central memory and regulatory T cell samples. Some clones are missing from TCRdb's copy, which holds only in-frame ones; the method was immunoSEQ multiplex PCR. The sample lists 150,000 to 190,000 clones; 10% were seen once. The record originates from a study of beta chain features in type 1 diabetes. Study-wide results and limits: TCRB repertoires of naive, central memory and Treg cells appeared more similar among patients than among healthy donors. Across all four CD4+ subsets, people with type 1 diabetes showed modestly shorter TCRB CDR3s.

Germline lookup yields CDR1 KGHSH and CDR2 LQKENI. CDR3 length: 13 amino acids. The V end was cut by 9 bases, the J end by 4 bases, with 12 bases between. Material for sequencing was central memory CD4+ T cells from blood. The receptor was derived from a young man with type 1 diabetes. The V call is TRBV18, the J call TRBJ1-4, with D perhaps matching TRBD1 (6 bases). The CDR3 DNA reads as TGTGCCAGTCGCGGACAGTATAATGAAAAACTGTTTTTT. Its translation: CASRGQYNEKLFF. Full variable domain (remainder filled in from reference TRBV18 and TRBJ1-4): NAGVMQNPRHLVRRRGQEARLRCSPMKGHSHVYWYRQLPEEGLKFMVYLQKENIIDESGMPKERFSAEFPKEGPSILRIQQVVRGDSAAYFCASRGQYNEKLFFGSGTQLSVL.